The text below deals with one T cell receptor (beta chain). This clonotype was picked up a small number of times. Its antigen is unknown. Base qualities are not provided; no much larger clone lies one nucleotide away. Ficoll-Paque density gradient centrifugation was used to isolate PBMCs. The sequencer listed for this sample is Illumina NovaSeq 6000. TCRalpha and TCRbeta cDNA libraries were constructed by 5'RACE with constant-segment primers, with sample barcodes and unique molecular identifiers being introduced. Trizol reagent was used to extract RNA from every sample. Libraries were amplified in two PCR steps, with a second sample barcode and Illumina TruSeq adapters added in the second step. Sequencing of the libraries was done on an Illumina NovaSeq, producing 2 x 150 bp paired-end reads. Turning to the authors' computational methods: With migec v1.2.7, reads were demultiplexed and then collapsed into UMI-guided consensus sequences. Using mixcr v2.1.11, UMI consensuses were aligned to TRA and TRB V and J templates and then assembled into clonotypes. Clonotypes were classified as expanded or contracted when called significant by both edgeR and NoisET, with noise models trained on biological replicates. For edgeR calls, a false discovery rate-adjusted p below 0.01 and a log2 fold-change threshold of 1 were applied. As an exploratory analysis of dynamics, max-normalized trajectories of the 1000 most abundant clonotypes were examined by PCA with hierarchical clustering. The CD4 or CD8 phenotype of responding clones was assigned using the separately sequenced CD4+ and CD8+ repertoires. TCRdb's own reprocessing of the public reads used fastp at Q25 and MiXCR and kept productive beta chains. Each record represents a unique CDR3 protein, reported with the most common genes and DNA among its rows. TCRdb assigned the V and J calls; the authors' analysis was not used. Recorded for this sample are approximately 490,000 distinct CDR3 sequences; around 21% of them occurred a single time. About 12% of the sample is taken by the ten largest.

This sample stems from a study of T-cell memory formation after mild COVID-19 (dated by TCRdb to the early 2020s). About the investigation overall: TCR sequence clusters from the two donors were largely donor specific. Longitudinal TCRalpha and TCRbeta repertoire sequencing tracked T-cell clones expanding and contracting after mild COVID-19 in two donors. Two young, previously healthy adult volunteers made up the cohort, one male and one female. The study at large found these results: Some responding clones were detected in pre-infection memory, suggesting pre-existing cross-reactive memory T cells joined the SARS-CoV-2 response. Balanced CD4/CD8 phenotypes were observed for clones contracting from day 15 to 85, whereas a bias towards CD4+ was observed for a second wave of clones expanding from day 15 to 37. Contracting CD4+ clones were found mainly in CM and EM memory subsets, while CD8+ clones were enriched in EMRA. SARS-CoV-2 specificity was not confirmed for the second-wave clones peaking on day 37. The study included only a couple of mild cases, and larger cohorts that include severe cases with pre-infection samples were judged to be necessary.

The CDR3 contains 17 residues, cysteine and phenylalanine counted. Only the CDR3 part of the read is kept: 51 bases, read in frame from the first base. Trimming takes 0 bases off V and 2 bases off J; junction bases not matched to a gene: 7. CDR1 and CDR2 are drawn from the germline V gene (reference sequence): LGHDT, YNNKEL. The sequence was obtained from an adult woman who had mild COVID-19 (a few samples of this study predate the infection). The sample titles of this study are shuffled in the database, so cell type and time point are left out; the donor was told from shared clones. Recombination linked TRBV3-1 to TRBJ2-7; 10 of the junction bases match TRBD1. The sequenced sample was PBMCs or a T cell subset sorted from them (not recorded which). CDR3 region: CASSQEDRDRGPYEQYF. At the DNA level, the sequence is TGTGCCAGCAGCCAAGAAGACCGGGACAGGGGCCCCTACGAGCAGTACTTC.